The clone carrying this TCR beta chain has just a few counts. Its antigen remains unknown. This entry comes from a study of CD8+CD57+ T cells in acquired aplastic anemia. Study-level points and caveats: Patients and controls shared nearly 30 CD8+ CDR3 sequences, which appeared highly expressed in patients and within their immunodominant clones.

Previously, flow cytometry had revealed CD8+CD57+ cell expansion in the patients chosen for sequencing. The study profiled TCR beta VDJ and CDR3 using genomic DNA as template. MiXCR, run by TCRdb on the reads, gives a single entry per CDR3 protein. The sample yields 150,000 or so distinct CDR3 sequences, roughly 49% seen once. The CDR3 is made up of 19 amino acids. Unmatched junction bases numbered 9, after V lost 1 base and J lost 2 bases. Germline loops: CDR1 DFQATT, CDR2 SNEGSKA (reference sequence). V and J are TRBV20-1 and TRBJ2-1, with TRBD2 matching over 15 bases. Sequencing used sorted CD4+, CD8+, or CD8+CD57+ T cells (not recorded which) from PBMCs. The TCR originated in a human donor with aplastic anemia. CDR3 in amino acids: CSARVGGTSGGPPYNEQFF. The CDR3 DNA reads as TGCAGTGCTAGAGTAGGGGGGACTAGCGGGGGGCCTCCCTACAATGAGCAGTTCTTC.